This TCR delta chain is from a study of delta chains in infants with herpesvirus infections (dated by TCRdb to the early 2020s). Notes on the research overall: A Ugandan infant birth cohort was prospectively followed from birth to characterize gammadelta T cell responses to primary cytomegalovirus (CMV) infection. gammadelta TCRs were sequenced from PBMC of about 19 CMV-infected infants (one congenitally infected) and 7 to 9 CMV-uninfected infants with enough sample available. Blood samples from the infants were grouped into approximate ages of 1.5, 4, 8 and 12 months. Previously published Belgian fetal and cord blood gammadelta TCR data were added only for comparison and were not generated in this cohort.

Regarding this clone: Its antigen specificity is not known. Per-nucleotide qualities are absent, and no much larger clonotype sits a single base away.

In Kampala, Uganda, pregnant women receiving prenatal care were recruited and their infants were enrolled, and documentation of maternal HIV status was required. Home visits to families took place weekly, and collection of infant clinical information, oral swabs and peripheral blood began at 6 weeks of age and was repeated every 4 months after that. After blood was collected in heparin tubes, PBMC were isolated using Ficoll-Paque density gradient centrifugation and then cryopreserved. Points the paper makes about the study in general: In CMV-uninfected infants, the public clonotype might still be present but below the detection limit. A small sample size and the lack of race- or environment-matched controls were noted by the authors, because CMV is acquired by nearly all Ugandans before adulthood. Detection of the public clonotype was limited to the first time point after infection, and the public clonotype was not found in uninfected infants or in infants infected after 120 days.

The library was produced with RT-PCR. To generate TCR cDNA, RNA from PBMC was reverse transcribed using SuperScript II together with primers specific for the gamma chain and the delta chain. After purification with AMPure XP beads, the cDNA was amplified and indexed with Illumina adapters using the Nextera XT Index Kit. gammadelta TCR libraries were sequenced on an Illumina MiSeq with a V2 300-cycle kit. The authors' pipeline ran thus. Using MiXCR v2.1.12, CDR3 sequences were assembled, and reads were mapped onto D, J and V genes obtained from GenBank. VDJtools v1.2.1 was used to analyze the repertoires of the CDR3 clonotypes. TCRdb processed the public reads again with the CATT caller, after which rows with matching DNA were combined. In this record, the V and J calls reflect TCRdb's handling and not the investigators' own analysis. The table for this sample lists some 750 delta-chain clones; less than 45% of them were counted only once. In total, the top ten clones hold roughly a fifth of the sample.

This material consisted of peripheral blood, taken at time point 1 of longitudinal follow-up. This clonotype originated in a human donor who was a Ugandan infant, either HIV-exposed or HIV-unexposed (not recorded which).

The nucleotide sequence reads TGTGCTCTTGGGAGAGGTGCTTCCTACAACTGGGGGATAGTTACCGATAAACTCATCTTT. Its protein reads: CALGRGASYNWGIVTDKLIF. The rearranged chain carries TRDV1 and TRDJ1, with 11 bases aligning to TRDD3. CDR1 and CDR2 are read off the germline V gene as TSWWSYY and QGS. There are 20 amino acids in the CDR3, from cysteine to phenylalanine inclusive. Solely the CDR3 DNA is kept, with 60 bases framed from the first base. V is cut back by 5 bases and J by 2 bases, with 19 bases in the junction unmatched.